The source of this T cell receptor (beta chain) is a study of blood T cell repertoires in COVID-19. Germline V gene lookup returns CDR1 SGHRS and CDR2 YFSETQ. The CDR3 runs to 16 residues. The V gene end was trimmed by 4 bases and the J gene end by 2 bases; junction bases not matched to a gene: 8. The assay was immunoSEQ multiplex PCR, and TCRdb's table has in-frame clones only and misses some. The table has under 200,000 clones, roughly 87% seen once. The sample was PBMCs or T cells enriched from blood (not recorded which). The source is a man aged 45-65 years who had recovered from COVID-19. This chain links TRBV5-1 with TRBJ2-3, with 9 bases that match TRBD2. Written as DNA, the CDR3 is TGCGCCAGCAGCGGATGGACTAGCGCGGACACAGATACGCAGTATTTT. Translated: CASSGWTSADTDTQYF.